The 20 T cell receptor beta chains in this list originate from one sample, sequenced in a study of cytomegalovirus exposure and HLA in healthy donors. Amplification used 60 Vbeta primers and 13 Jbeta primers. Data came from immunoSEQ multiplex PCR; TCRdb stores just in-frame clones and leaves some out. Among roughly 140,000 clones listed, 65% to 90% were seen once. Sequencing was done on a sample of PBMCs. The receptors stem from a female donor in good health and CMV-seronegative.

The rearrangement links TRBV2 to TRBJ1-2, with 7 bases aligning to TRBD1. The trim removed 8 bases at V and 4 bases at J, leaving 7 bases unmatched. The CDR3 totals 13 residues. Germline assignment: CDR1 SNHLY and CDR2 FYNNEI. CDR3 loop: CASGTTGFYGYTF. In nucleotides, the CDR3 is TGTGCCAGCGGAACGACAGGGTTCTATGGCTACACCTTC.

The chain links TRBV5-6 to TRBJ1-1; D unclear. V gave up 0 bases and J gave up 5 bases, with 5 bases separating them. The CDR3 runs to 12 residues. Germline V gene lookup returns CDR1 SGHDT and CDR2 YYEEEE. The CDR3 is CASSLERTEAFF. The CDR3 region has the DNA TGTGCCAGCAGCTTGGAACGGACTGAAGCTTTCTTT.

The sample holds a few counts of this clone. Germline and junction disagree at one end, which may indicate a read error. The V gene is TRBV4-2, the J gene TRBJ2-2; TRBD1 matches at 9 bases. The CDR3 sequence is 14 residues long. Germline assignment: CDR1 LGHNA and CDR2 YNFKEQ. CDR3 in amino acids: CASSQDPGDRELFF. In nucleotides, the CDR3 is TGTGCCAGCAGCCAAGATCCTGGGGACAGGGAGTTGTTTTTT.

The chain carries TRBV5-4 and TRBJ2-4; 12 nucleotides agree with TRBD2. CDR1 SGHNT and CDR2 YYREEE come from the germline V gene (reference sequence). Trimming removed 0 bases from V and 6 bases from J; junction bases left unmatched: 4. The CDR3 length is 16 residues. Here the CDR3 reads CASSLAVTSGRNIQYF. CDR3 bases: TGTGCCAGCAGCTTGGCCGTGACTAGCGGGAGAAACATTCAGTACTTC.

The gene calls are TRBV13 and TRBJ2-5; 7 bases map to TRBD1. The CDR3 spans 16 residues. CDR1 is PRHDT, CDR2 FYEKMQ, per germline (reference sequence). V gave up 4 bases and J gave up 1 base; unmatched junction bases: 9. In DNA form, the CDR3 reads TGTGCCAGCAGCTCCCTGACAGGGCTACCCCAAGAGACCCAGTACTTC. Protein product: CASSSLTGLPQETQYF. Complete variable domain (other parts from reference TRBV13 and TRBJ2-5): AAGVIQSPRHLIKEKRETATLKCYPIPRHDTVYWYQQGPGQDPQFLISFYEKMQSDKGSIPDRFSAQQFSDYHSELNMSSLELGDSALYFCASSSLTGLPQETQYFGPGTRLLVL.

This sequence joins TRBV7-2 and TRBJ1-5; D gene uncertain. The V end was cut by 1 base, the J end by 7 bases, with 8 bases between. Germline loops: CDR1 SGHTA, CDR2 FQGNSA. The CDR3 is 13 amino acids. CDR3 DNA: TGTGCCAGCAGCTTAGTATCGGAGCAGCCCCAGCATTTT. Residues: CASSLVSEQPQHF.

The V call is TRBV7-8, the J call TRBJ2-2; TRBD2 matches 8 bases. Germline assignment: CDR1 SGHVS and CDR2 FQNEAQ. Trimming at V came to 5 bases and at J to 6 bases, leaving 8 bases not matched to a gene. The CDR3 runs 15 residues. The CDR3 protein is CASSPWGTRPGELFF. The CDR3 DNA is TGTGCCAGCAGCCCATGGGGGACTAGGCCCGGGGAGCTGTTTTTT.

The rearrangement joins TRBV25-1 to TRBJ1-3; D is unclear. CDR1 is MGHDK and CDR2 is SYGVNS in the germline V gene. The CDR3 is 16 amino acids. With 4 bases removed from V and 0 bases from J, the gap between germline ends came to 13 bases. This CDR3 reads CASSGGGISSGNTIYF. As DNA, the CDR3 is TGTGCCAGCAGTGGTGGAGGGATCAGCTCTGGAAACACCATATATTTT.

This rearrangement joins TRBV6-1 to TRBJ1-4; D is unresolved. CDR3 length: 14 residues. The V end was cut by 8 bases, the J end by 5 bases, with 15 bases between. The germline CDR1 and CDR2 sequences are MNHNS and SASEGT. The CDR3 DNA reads TGTGCCAGCGCCACGCGGGAGCTAAATGAAAAACTGTTTTTT. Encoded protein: CASATRELNEKLFF.

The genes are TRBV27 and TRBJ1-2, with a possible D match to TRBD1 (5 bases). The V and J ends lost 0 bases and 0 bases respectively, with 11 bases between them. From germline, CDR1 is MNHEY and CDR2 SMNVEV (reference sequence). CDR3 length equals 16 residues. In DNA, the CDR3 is TGTGCCAGCAGTTTATCGGCAGGGTATCCTAACTATGGCTACACCTTC. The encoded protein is CASSLSAGYPNYGYTF.

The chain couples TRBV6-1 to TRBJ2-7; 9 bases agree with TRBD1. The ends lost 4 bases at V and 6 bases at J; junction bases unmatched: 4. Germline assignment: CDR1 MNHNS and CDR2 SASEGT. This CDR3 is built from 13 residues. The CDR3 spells CASSGTGGGEQYF. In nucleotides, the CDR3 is TGTGCCAGCAGTGGAACAGGGGGCGGCGAGCAGTACTTC.

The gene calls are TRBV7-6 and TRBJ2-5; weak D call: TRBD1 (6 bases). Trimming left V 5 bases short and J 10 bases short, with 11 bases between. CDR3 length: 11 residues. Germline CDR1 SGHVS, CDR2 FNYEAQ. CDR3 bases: TGTGCCAGCAGCGCCCAGGACAGCCAGTACTTC. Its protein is CASSAQDSQYF.

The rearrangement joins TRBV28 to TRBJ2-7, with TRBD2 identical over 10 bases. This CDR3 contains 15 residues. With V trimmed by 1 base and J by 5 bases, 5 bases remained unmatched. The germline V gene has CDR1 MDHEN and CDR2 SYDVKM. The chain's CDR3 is CASSLLGLAVDEQYF. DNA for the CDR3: TGTGCCAGCAGTTTATTAGGACTAGCGGTCGACGAGCAGTACTTC.

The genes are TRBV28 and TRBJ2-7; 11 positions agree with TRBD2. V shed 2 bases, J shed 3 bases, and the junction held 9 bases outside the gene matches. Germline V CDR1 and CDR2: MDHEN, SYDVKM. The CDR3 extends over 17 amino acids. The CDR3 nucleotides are TGTGCCAGCAGTTTAAGGGCTAGCGGGAGGTTGATCTACGAGCAGTACTTC. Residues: CASSLRASGRLIYEQYF.

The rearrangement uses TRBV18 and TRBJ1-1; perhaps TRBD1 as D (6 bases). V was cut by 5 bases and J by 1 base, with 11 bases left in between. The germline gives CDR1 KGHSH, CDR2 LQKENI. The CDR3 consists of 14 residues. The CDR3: CASSTGHQNTEAFF. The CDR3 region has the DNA TGTGCCAGCTCAACGGGACATCAGAACACTGAAGCTTTCTTT.

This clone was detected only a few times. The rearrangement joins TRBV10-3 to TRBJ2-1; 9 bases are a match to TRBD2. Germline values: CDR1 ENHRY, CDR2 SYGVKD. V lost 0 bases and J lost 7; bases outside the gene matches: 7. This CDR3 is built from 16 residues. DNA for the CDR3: TGTGCCATCAGTGAGTCCCAGGGAGCGGGAGGAAATGAGCAGTTCTTC. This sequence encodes CAISESQGAGGNEQFF.

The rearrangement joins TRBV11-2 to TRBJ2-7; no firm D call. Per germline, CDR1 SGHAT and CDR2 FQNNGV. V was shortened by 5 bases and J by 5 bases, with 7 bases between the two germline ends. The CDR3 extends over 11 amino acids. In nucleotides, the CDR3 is TGTGCCAGCAGCCCCCGTCACGAGCAGTACTTC. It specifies CASSPRHEQYF. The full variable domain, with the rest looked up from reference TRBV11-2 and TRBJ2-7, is EAGVAQSPRYKIIEKRQSVAFWCNPISGHATLYWYQQILGQGPKLLIQFQNNGVVDDSQLPKDRFSAERLKGVDSTLKIQPAKLEDSAVYLCASSPRHEQYFGPGTRLTVT.

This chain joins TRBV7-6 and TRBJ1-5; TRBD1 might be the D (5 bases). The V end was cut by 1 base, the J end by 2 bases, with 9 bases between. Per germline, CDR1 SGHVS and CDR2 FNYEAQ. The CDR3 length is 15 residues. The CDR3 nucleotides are TGTGCCAGCAGCTTAGGGGACTTCGGCAATCAGCCCCAGCATTTT. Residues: CASSLGDFGNQPQHF.

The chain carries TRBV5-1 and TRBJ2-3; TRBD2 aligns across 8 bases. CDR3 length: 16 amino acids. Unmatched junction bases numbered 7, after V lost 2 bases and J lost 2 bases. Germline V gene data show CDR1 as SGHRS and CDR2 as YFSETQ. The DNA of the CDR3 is TGCGCCAGCAGCTTCGGTTGGCGGGAGGACACAGATACGCAGTATTTT. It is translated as CASSFGWREDTDTQYF.

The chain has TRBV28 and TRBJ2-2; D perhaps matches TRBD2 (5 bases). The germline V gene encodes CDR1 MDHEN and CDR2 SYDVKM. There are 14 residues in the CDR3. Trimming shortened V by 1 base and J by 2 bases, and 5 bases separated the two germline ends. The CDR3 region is CASSLSSNTGELFF. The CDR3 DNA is TGTGCCAGCAGTTTATCTAGCAACACCGGGGAGCTGTTTTTT.